Listed below are T cell receptor beta chains from one sample, sequenced in a study of T cell repertoires in cytomegalovirus infection. TCRdb processed the reads anew with MiXCR; each CDR3 protein has one entry. The sample yields fewer than 350,000 distinct CDR3 sequences, roughly a sixth seen once. Sequenced material: PBMCs. These receptors were obtained from a human donor in good health (CMV status not recorded). Some clones in this sample may be carry-over from other donors' samples. Both conserved end residues are part of each CDR3. A D gene is named only where the DNA matches it firmly. Not every row has a clone size; where given, it reads once, few, many or a size class.

V gene	D gene	clone size	J gene	CDR3 protein	CDR3 DNA
TRBV7-2	-	many	TRBJ2-7	CASSLDGSEQYF	TGTGCCAGCAGCTTAGACGGCTCCGAGCAGTACTTC
TRBV7-2	-	many	TRBJ1-5	CASSSSGAYSNQPQHF	TGTGCCAGCAGCTCCTCGGGAGCATATAGCAATCAGCCCCAGCATTTT
TRBV12-3/TRBV12-4	TRBD2	-	TRBJ2-3	CASTISGGGTDTQYF	TGTGCCAGCACCATTAGCGGGGGGGGCACAGATACGCAGTATTTT
TRBV7-6	-	many	TRBJ2-7	CASSRGATYEQYF	TGTGCCAGCAGCAGGGGCGCAACCTACGAGCAGTACTTC
TRBV10-3	-	few	TRBJ2-7	CAISAGESYEQYF	TGTGCCATCAGTGCGGGGGAATCCTACGAGCAGTACTTC
TRBV11-2	-	few	TRBJ2-5	CASSLAQDPYQETQYF	TGTGCCAGCAGCTTAGCTCAGGACCCGTACCAAGAGACCCAGTACTTC
TRBV6-2/TRBV6-3	TRBD1	-	TRBJ2-5	CASRLRDRGQGETQYF	TGTGCCAGCAGGCTTCGGGACAGGGGGCAGGGGGAGACCCAGTACTTC
TRBV24-1	-	-	TRBJ2-1	CATSDPRRLGDEQFF	TGTGCCACCAGTGATCCCCGCAGGTTAGGCGATGAGCAGTTCTTC
TRBV5-5	-	few	TRBJ1-1	CASNTGTNTEAFF	TGTGCCAGCAATACGGGGACCAACACTGAAGCTTTCTTT
TRBV7-2	TRBD2	many	TRBJ2-3	CASGRTRDRGDTQYF	TGTGCCAGCGGCCGGACTAGAGATCGGGGAGATACGCAGTATTTT
TRBV5-4	-	many	TRBJ2-1	CASSPELVRSANEQFF	TGTGCCAGCAGCCCGGAACTAGTGAGGTCCGCCAATGAGCAGTTCTTC
TRBV7-2	TRBD2	many	TRBJ2-1	CASSLGGLAYNEQFF	TGTGCCAGCAGCTTAGGGGGACTAGCCTACAATGAGCAGTTCTTC
TRBV2	-	-	TRBJ2-1	CASILYNEQFF	TGTGCCAGCATCCTTTACAATGAGCAGTTCTTC
TRBV20-1	TRBD1	few	TRBJ1-5	CSATRTGGVDQPQHF	TGCAGTGCTACCCGGACAGGGGGCGTCGATCAGCCCCAGCATTTT
TRBV6-1	-	many	TRBJ1-2	CASNWGWTEQGANYGYTF	TGTGCCAGCAATTGGGGATGGACAGAGCAAGGAGCTAACTATGGCTACACCTTC
TRBV20-1	-	-	TRBJ2-3	CSAPRQDSADTQYF	TGCAGTGCTCCGAGACAGGATTCGGCAGATACGCAGTATTTT
TRBV2	-	few	TRBJ2-3	CASRGRQGTDTQYF	TGTGCCAGCAGGGGGCGTCAGGGGACAGATACGCAGTATTTT
TRBV12-3/TRBV12-4	-	many	TRBJ2-1	CASSQRGATYNEQFF	TGTGCCAGCAGTCAAAGGGGGGCCACCTACAATGAGCAGTTCTTC
TRBV6-5	-	-	TRBJ2-7	CASSYQSDSTFYEQYF	TGTGCCAGCAGTTACCAAAGTGACAGCACATTCTACGAGCAGTACTTC
TRBV10-3	-	few	TRBJ2-3	CAISNRESTDTQYF	TGTGCCATCAGTAACCGGGAGAGCACAGATACGCAGTATTTT
TRBV20-1	-	once	TRBJ2-1	CSARVQPGGDNEQFF	TGCAGTGCTAGAGTGCAACCCGGGGGAGACAATGAGCAGTTCTTC
TRBV20-1	-	-	TRBJ2-3	CSARDVRRGTTDTQYF	TGCAGTGCTAGAGACGTCCGGCGGGGGACAACAGATACGCAGTATTTT
TRBV28	TRBD1	few	TRBJ1-2	CASRAGQGSRGYTF	TGTGCCAGCAGGGCGGGACAGGGTTCAAGAGGCTACACCTTC
TRBV27	TRBD1	-	TRBJ1-5	CASSLGQGNNQPQHF	TGTGCCAGCAGTCTGGGACAGGGGAACAATCAGCCCCAGCATTTT
TRBV20-1	-	few	TRBJ2-3	CSASSGNPPGTTDTQYF	TGCAGTGCTAGTTCGGGAAATCCACCGGGGACCACAGATACGCAGTATTTT
TRBV6-1	TRBD2	few	TRBJ2-1	CASRGGGADEQFF	TGTGCCAGCAGGGGCGGGGGGGCAGATGAGCAGTTCTTC
TRBV20-1	TRBD2	many	TRBJ2-3	CSARDNAGGTDTQYF	TGCAGTGCTAGAGATAACGCGGGGGGCACAGATACGCAGTATTTT
TRBV28	-	-	TRBJ1-5	CASSFIRGNQPQHF	TGTGCCAGCAGTTTTATTCGGGGCAATCAGCCCCAGCATTTT
TRBV9	TRBD2	-	TRBJ2-1	CASSAGTSGEPGYEQFF	TGTGCCAGCAGCGCCGGGACTAGCGGGGAGCCTGGGTATGAGCAGTTCTTC
TRBV20-1	TRBD2	-	TRBJ2-1	CSARDSLAGDIKQFF	TGCAGTGCTAGAGATAGCCTAGCGGGGGACATTAAGCAGTTCTTC
TRBV15	TRBD2	-	TRBJ2-3	CATSRDRSSGGTDTQYF	TGTGCCACCAGCAGAGATCGGTCTAGCGGGGGCACAGATACGCAGTATTTT
TRBV25-1	-	many	TRBJ1-5	CASSAQGNQPQHF	TGTGCCAGCAGTGCTCAGGGAAATCAGCCCCAGCATTTT
TRBV7-9	-	many	TRBJ1-2	CASSTRQDPPLDGYTF	TGTGCCAGCAGCACGAGACAGGATCCCCCCCTAGATGGCTACACCTTC
TRBV6-1	-	many	TRBJ1-3	CASRNIRRRSGNTIYF	TGTGCCAGCAGGAACATCAGGAGACGCTCTGGAAACACCATATATTTT
TRBV12-3/TRBV12-4	TRBD2	many	TRBJ2-1	CASSFLAGGREQFF	TGTGCCAGCAGTTTTCTTGCGGGGGGGCGGGAGCAGTTCTTC
TRBV6-2/TRBV6-3	TRBD2	-	TRBJ2-1	CASSRLARRQDEQFF	TGTGCCAGCAGCCGACTAGCGCGACGACAGGATGAGCAGTTCTTC
TRBV18	-	-	TRBJ2-1	CASSPGQVHYNEQFF	TGTGCCAGCTCACCCGGCCAGGTTCACTACAATGAGCAGTTCTTC
TRBV7-9	-	-	TRBJ2-7	CASSPGEWSSYEQYF	TGTGCCAGCAGCCCGGGGGAGTGGAGCTCCTACGAGCAGTACTTC
TRBV19	-	-	TRBJ1-2	CASKSLGEYYGYTF	TGTGCCAGTAAGAGCCTGGGAGAATACTATGGCTACACCTTC
TRBV23-1	-	few	TRBJ2-2	CASSQSVGTGELFF	TGCGCCAGCAGTCAATCAGTCGGGACCGGGGAGCTGTTTTTT
TRBV5-6	-	-	TRBJ2-5	CASSSRRDQETQYF	TGTGCCAGCAGCTCACGCCGGGACCAAGAGACCCAGTACTTC
TRBV5-1	TRBD1	few	TRBJ1-2	CASSRTGVDGYTF	TGCGCCAGCAGCAGGACAGGGGTCGATGGCTACACCTTC
TRBV7-2	-	many	TRBJ1-2	CASSFQGPLYGYTF	TGTGCCAGCAGCTTCCAGGGGCCCCTCTATGGCTACACCTTC
TRBV28	TRBD1	-	TRBJ1-1	CASSFSTGSMNTEAFF	TGTGCCAGCAGTTTCTCGACAGGGTCCATGAACACTGAAGCTTTCTTT